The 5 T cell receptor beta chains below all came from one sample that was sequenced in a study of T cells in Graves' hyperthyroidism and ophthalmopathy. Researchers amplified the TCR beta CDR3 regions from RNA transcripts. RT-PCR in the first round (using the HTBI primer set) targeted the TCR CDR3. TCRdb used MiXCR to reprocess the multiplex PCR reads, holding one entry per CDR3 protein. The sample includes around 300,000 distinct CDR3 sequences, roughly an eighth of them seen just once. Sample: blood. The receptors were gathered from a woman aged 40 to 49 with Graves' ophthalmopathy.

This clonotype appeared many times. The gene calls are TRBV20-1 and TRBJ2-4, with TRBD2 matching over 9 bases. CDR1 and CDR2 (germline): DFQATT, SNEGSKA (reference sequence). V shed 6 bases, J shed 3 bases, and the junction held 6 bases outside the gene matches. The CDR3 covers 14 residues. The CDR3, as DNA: TGCAGTGCCGAGACTAGCGGTGGCAAAAACATTCAGTACTTC. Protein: CSAETSGGKNIQYF.

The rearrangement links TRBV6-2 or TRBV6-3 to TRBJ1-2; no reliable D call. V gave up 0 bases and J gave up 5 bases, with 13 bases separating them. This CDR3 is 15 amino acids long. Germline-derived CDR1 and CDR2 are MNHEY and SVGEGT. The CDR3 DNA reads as TGTGCCAGCAGTTACTCGTCAGCTTTAAATTATGGCTACACCTTC. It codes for CASSYSSALNYGYTF.

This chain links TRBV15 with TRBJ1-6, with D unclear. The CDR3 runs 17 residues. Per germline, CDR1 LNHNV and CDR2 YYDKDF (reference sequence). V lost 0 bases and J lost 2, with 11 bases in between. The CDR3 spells CATSREWSATYNSPLHF. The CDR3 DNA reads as TGTGCCACCAGCAGAGAGTGGTCGGCGACCTATAATTCACCCCTCCACTTT.

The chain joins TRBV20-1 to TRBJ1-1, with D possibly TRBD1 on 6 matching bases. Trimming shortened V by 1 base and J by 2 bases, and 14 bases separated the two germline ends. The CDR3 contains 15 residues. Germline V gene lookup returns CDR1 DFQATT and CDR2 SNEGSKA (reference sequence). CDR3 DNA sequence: TGCAGTGCTAGAGGACCGACAGGAGGCAACACTGAAGCTTTCTTT. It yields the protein CSARGPTGGNTEAFF.

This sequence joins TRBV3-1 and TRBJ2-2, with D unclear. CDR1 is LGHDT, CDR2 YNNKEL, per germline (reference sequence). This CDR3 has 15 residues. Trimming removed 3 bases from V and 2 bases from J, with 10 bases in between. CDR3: CASSQWQINTGELFF. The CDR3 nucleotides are TGTGCCAGCAGCCAGTGGCAGATTAACACCGGGGAGCTGTTTTTT. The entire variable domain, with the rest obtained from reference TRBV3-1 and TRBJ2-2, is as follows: DTAVSQTPKYLVTQMGNDKSIKCEQNLGHDTMYWYKQDSKKFLKIMFSYNNKELIINETVPNRFSPKSPDKAHLNLHINSLELGDSAVYFCASSQWQINTGELFFGEGSRLTVL.